This T cell receptor beta chain was found in a study of T cells after yellow fever vaccination. Study-wide context: Researchers used SMART-Seq v4 Ultra Low Input to prepare fractions that had low cell numbers. Study-level points and caveats: FACS-sorted repertoires could harbor abundant contaminating bulk-population clonotypes. Booster samples showed a return of most primary-vaccination clones (under 97% CD4, roughly 85% CD8).

This CDR3 has 16 residues. V lost 3 bases and J lost 6, with 23 bases in between. The germline V gene has CDR1 SQVTM and CDR2 ANQGSEA. UMIs and a universal primer site were added when TCR cDNA was made by 5'RACE template switching. Using its own MiXCR run on the 5' RACE reads, TCRdb lists one record per CDR3 protein. This table has approximately 450,000 distinct CDR3 sequences, roughly a sixth appearing once. Concerning this clonotype itself: What it binds is unknown.

This clonotype originated in a young man who received the YFV17D yellow fever vaccine. The chain uses TRBV29-1 and TRBJ1-2; a possible D gene is TRBD1 (6 bases). The sequences come from PBMCs, collected before the yellow fever booster vaccination. CDR3 nucleotide sequence: TGCAGCGTTGACTGGTCACAGGGTTCTAAGTTGAATGGCTACACCTTC. It specifies CSVDWSQGSKLNGYTF.